Below are 24 T cell receptor beta chains sequenced from a single sample in a study of blood T cell repertoires in COVID-19. Generated by immunoSEQ multiplex PCR, the TCRdb table keeps only in-frame clones and is missing some. Of roughly 250,000 clones listed, roughly 86% were seen once; the top ten hold roughly 1.6%. The specimen was PBMCs or T cells enriched from blood (not recorded which). These receptor sequences come from a woman aged 45-65 years who had recovered from COVID-19.

The chain combines TRBV5-1 with TRBJ2-7; 13 bases match TRBD2. CDR1 and CDR2 (germline): SGHRS, YFSETQ. The CDR3 loop spans 16 amino acids. The trim removed 5 bases at V and 1 base at J, leaving 6 bases unmatched. DNA of the CDR3: TGCGCCAGCAGACCAGGGACTAGCGGGACGTCCTACGAGCAGTACTTC. It is translated as CASRPGTSGTSYEQYF.

The chain links TRBV7-8 to TRBJ1-1; D uncertain. Trimming took 5 bases from V and 0 from J, leaving 10 bases between them. Germline CDR1 SGHVS, CDR2 FQNEAQ. The CDR3 runs to 14 residues. CDR3 region: CASSPYPMNTEAFF. The DNA of the CDR3 is TGTGCCAGCAGCCCCTACCCCATGAACACTGAAGCTTTCTTT.

The chain couples TRBV25-1 to TRBJ2-1, with D unresolved. V lost 3 bases and J lost 2, with 11 bases in between. Germline CDR1 MGHDK, CDR2 SYGVNS. The CDR3 sequence is 15 residues long. CDR3 residues: CASSDAGTPYNEQFF. In DNA, the CDR3 is TGTGCCAGCAGTGATGCAGGTACCCCCTACAATGAGCAGTTCTTC.

The chain is built from TRBV9 and TRBJ1-2; the match to TRBD1 covers 9 bases. With 3 bases clipped from V and 3 bases from J, the junction kept 6 bases outside the gene matches. In germline, CDR1 is SGDLS, CDR2 YYNGEE. The CDR3 contains 15 residues. As DNA, the CDR3 is TGTGCCAGCAGCGCTGAGACAGGGGGATACTATGGCTACACCTTC. It translates to CASSAETGGYYGYTF.

This clone has a handful of counts. CDR3 DNA sequence: TGTGCCAGCAGCTTCCCGACTAGCGGGAAAGGTACCTACAATGAGCAGTTCTTC. Protein: CASSFPTSGKGTYNEQFF. The chain carries TRBV7-9 and TRBJ2-1; 11 positions match TRBD2. The CDR3 totals 18 residues. Germline V lookup: CDR1 SEHNR, CDR2 FQNEAQ (reference sequence). Unmatched junction bases numbered 9, after V lost 3 bases and J lost 2 bases.

Points on this clone: An end of the junction differs from the germline gene, which may be a read error. The V call is TRBV6-2 or TRBV6-3, the J call TRBJ2-7; TRBD1 agrees at 7 bases. This CDR3 region has 14 residues. CDR1 MNHEY and CDR2 SVGEGT come from the germline V gene. In DNA, the CDR3 is TGTGCCAGCAGTCCGGACAGGTACAACTACGAGCGGTACTTC. As protein: CASSPDRYNYERYF.

This clone was counted between two and nine times. The rearrangement joins TRBV24-1 to TRBJ1-5, with a tentative D call TRBD1 (5 bases). CDR3 length: 15 residues. The V gene lost 5 bases and the J gene lost 1 base, with 11 bases spanning the gap. Germline values: CDR1 KGHDR, CDR2 SFDVKD. CDR3 in amino acids: CATSAARQSNQPQHF. CDR3 sequence (DNA): TGTGCCACCAGTGCCGCCCGACAGAGCAATCAGCCCCAGCATTTT.

This chain uses TRBV11-3 with TRBJ2-7; D call uncertain. Trimming took 8 bases from V and 12 from J, leaving 14 bases between them. The CDR3 is made up of 10 amino acids. Germline lookup yields CDR1 SGHNT and CDR2 YENEEA. The CDR3 reads CASQNSCRYF. The CDR3 coding sequence is TGTGCCAGCCAAAATAGCTGTCGGTACTTC.

V and J are TRBV28 and TRBJ2-1; 9 bases are shared with TRBD1. The CDR3 length is 15 residues. Germline V CDR1 and CDR2: MDHEN, SYDVKM. V trimming: 7 bases; J trimming: 1 base; junction bases outside the gene matches: 5. The CDR3 sequence is CASKSGTGSYNEQFF. CDR3 nucleotide sequence: TGTGCCAGCAAATCCGGGACAGGGTCCTACAATGAGCAGTTCTTC.

This chain connects TRBV7-3 to TRBJ2-3; D call uncertain. The CDR3 length is 13 residues. V dropped 3 bases and J dropped 6 bases, with 10 bases sitting between them. Germline-derived CDR1 and CDR2 are SGHTA and FQGTGA. CDR3 nucleotide sequence: TGTGCCAGCAGCTTCCAACGAGAGGATACGCAGTATTTT. Protein: CASSFQREDTQYF.

The chain has TRBV30 and TRBJ2-7, with D possibly matching TRBD1 (7 bases). Germline CDR1 and CDR2: GTSNPN and SVGIG (reference sequence). This CDR3 has 16 amino acids. V dropped 0 bases and J dropped 2 bases, with 17 bases sitting between them. This chain's CDR3 is CAWSVLGAGGTYEQYF. CDR3 coding DNA: TGTGCCTGGAGTGTATTGGGCGCAGGGGGGACCTACGAGCAGTACTTC.

CDR3: CASSQFSISSGNTIYF. The CDR3 DNA follows: TGCGCCAGCAGCCAATTTAGCATTAGCTCTGGAAACACCATATATTTT. The rearrangement joins TRBV4-1 to TRBJ1-3; D call uncertain. Germline V gene sequence: CDR1 MGHRA, CDR2 YSYEKL. This CDR3 has 16 amino acids. V was cut by 2 bases and J by 0 bases, with 11 bases left in between.

The chain recombines TRBV24-1 with TRBJ2-3, with 11 nucleotides matching TRBD1. V dropped 1 base and J dropped 6; count of bases not matched to a gene: 5. CDR3 size: 16 residues. The germline gives CDR1 KGHDR, CDR2 SFDVKD. This CDR3 is CATSDLRTGGRDTQYF. The CDR3 region has the DNA TGTGCCACCAGTGATTTACGGACAGGGGGCAGGGATACGCAGTATTTT.

DNA of the CDR3: TGTGCCAGCAGTTCGACTAGCGGGTCCTACGAGCAGTACTTC. Amino acids: CASSSTSGSYEQYF. The chain recombines TRBV28 with TRBJ2-7; 10 bases agree with TRBD2. This CDR3 is 14 amino acids long. The germline CDR1 and CDR2 sequences are MDHEN and SYDVKM. V lost 4 bases to trimming and J lost 1 base; unmatched junction nucleotides: 1.

This clone was counted only a few times. The chain combines TRBV7-9 with TRBJ2-7; 9 bases map to TRBD1. V gave up 5 bases and J gave up 0 bases; unmatched junction bases: 17. The germline V gene encodes CDR1 SEHNR and CDR2 FQNEAQ (reference sequence). The CDR3 covers 19 residues. The CDR3 DNA follows: TGTGCCAGCAGCGACCCTAGGACAGGGGTGGCCCCAAGCTCCTACGAGCAGTACTTC. It is translated as CASSDPRTGVAPSSYEQYF.

The V call is TRBV2, the J call TRBJ1-5; TRBD1 aligns across 7 bases. V shed 6 bases, J shed 3 bases, and the junction held 8 bases outside the gene matches. The length of the CDR3 is 15 residues. The germline V gene encodes CDR1 SNHLY and CDR2 FYNNEI. The CDR3 is CASRSGTAINQPQHF. CDR3 coding DNA: TGTGCCAGCAGATCCGGGACAGCCATCAATCAGCCCCAGCATTTT.

This chain connects TRBV5-8 to TRBJ1-5, with 11 bases that match TRBD1. CDR1 SGHTS and CDR2 YDEGEE come from the germline V gene. The CDR3 has 15 residues. Unmatched junction bases numbered 5, after V lost 4 bases and J lost 5 bases. CDR3 bases: TGTGCCAGCAGCCCAGGACAGGGGGCTCATCAGCCCCAGCATTTT. Protein: CASSPGQGAHQPQHF.

V and J are TRBV30 and TRBJ2-2; D is perhaps TRBD1 (7 bases). With 0 bases removed from V and 2 bases from J, the gap between germline ends came to 13 bases. Germline CDR1 and CDR2: GTSNPN and SVGIG (reference sequence). This CDR3 is built from 16 residues. CDR3 sequence reads: CAWSVAGGFNTGELFF. CDR3 nucleotide sequence: TGTGCCTGGAGTGTGGCAGGGGGGTTTAACACCGGGGAGCTGTTTTTT.

The genes are TRBV12-5 and TRBJ2-3; 9 nucleotides agree with TRBD2. V was clipped by 3 bases and J by 8 bases; unmatched bases: 6. The CDR3 is 14 amino acids. The V gene's germline CDR1 is LGHNT and CDR2 FRNRAP. CDR3 sequence: CASGFAGGQGTQYF. CDR3 nucleotides: TGTGCTAGTGGTTTTGCGGGGGGGCAGGGTACGCAGTATTTT.

Notes on this clone: Other DNA sequences within the sample encode an identical CDR3. The rearrangement uses TRBV3-1 (or the pseudogene TRBV3-2) and TRBJ2-7; no clear D gene. The length of the CDR3 is 11 residues. Trimming removed 4 bases from V and 5 bases from J, with 6 bases in between. Germline V lookup: CDR1 LGHDT, CDR2 YNNKEL (reference sequence). Here the CDR3 DNA reads TGTGCCAGCAGCCTACTGGACGAGCAGTACTTC. It codes for CASSLLDEQYF.

The chain links TRBV3-1 (or the pseudogene TRBV3-2) to TRBJ2-7; 8 nucleotides align to TRBD1. V lost 4 bases and J lost 1; bases outside the gene matches: 6. The V gene's germline CDR1 is LGHDT and CDR2 YNNKEL (reference sequence). There are 15 residues in the CDR3. CDR3 sequence (DNA): TGTGCCAGCAGCCTCGACAGGGGCGCATCCTACGAGCAGTACTTC. Translated: CASSLDRGASYEQYF.

The V gene is TRBV19, the J gene TRBJ2-1; 10 nucleotides match TRBD2. Germline CDR1 is LNHDA and CDR2 is SQIVND (reference sequence). V dropped 3 bases and J dropped 7; count of bases not matched to a gene: 9. The CDR3 has 16 residues. The CDR3 reads CASSIESSGSGNEQFF. The CDR3, as DNA: TGTGCCAGTAGTATTGAGTCTAGCGGGAGTGGTAATGAGCAGTTCTTC.

The rearrangement uses TRBV5-6 and TRBJ2-7, with a possible D match to TRBD2 (6 bases). CDR1 and CDR2 from the germline V gene are SGHDT and YYEEEE. V lost 4 bases and J 2 bases, leaving 13 bases between the germline ends. The length of the CDR3 is 14 residues. In DNA form, the CDR3 reads TGTGCCAGCAGCGGCTGGGGGGAGCCCTACGAGCAGTACTTC. It is translated as CASSGWGEPYEQYF.

The V call is TRBV7-6, the J call TRBJ2-6; unclear D gene. V lost 5 bases and J 2 bases, leaving 19 bases between the germline ends. The CDR3 runs to 18 residues. The V gene's germline CDR1 is SGHVS and CDR2 FNYEAQ. CDR3 region: CASSHEVGDLAGANVLTF. CDR3 nucleotide sequence: TGTGCCAGCAGCCACGAGGTGGGTGACTTGGCTGGGGCCAACGTCCTGACTTTC.